Listed here are 26 T cell receptor beta chains from one sample, sequenced in a study of CD8+ T cells in alopecia areata. Following RNA extraction, reverse transcription yielded cDNA that acted as the sequencing template. The data were produced by immunoSEQ multiplex PCR, yet TCRdb's version contains in-frame clones alone and is incomplete. The sample includes 200,000 to 250,000 clones, 64% of them seen just once. Treatment denoted: oral pan-JAK inhibitor, 5-10 mg twice daily. The specimen was CD4+ T cells sorted from blood, collected at week 4, from a patient treated with tofacitinib. The source of these receptors is a human donor with alopecia areata.

The table lists this clone with a few counts. The gene calls are TRBV6-5 and TRBJ2-2; D is ambiguous. This CDR3 region has 14 residues. Germline CDR1 and CDR2: MNHEY and SVGAGI. V was pared by 6 bases and J by 4 bases, with 12 bases between. The CDR3, as DNA: TGTGCCAGCAGCCAGACTCTGGGCACCGGGGAGCTGTTTTTT. Amino acid sequence: CASSQTLGTGELFF.

This clone has just one count. The chain couples TRBV29-1 to TRBJ1-3; the D is unclear. This CDR3 is 12 amino acids long. The germline V and J ends were trimmed by 6 bases and 4 bases, with 10 bases remaining between them. Germline V lookup: CDR1 SQVTM, CDR2 ANQGSEA. The DNA for the CDR3 is TGCAGCGTGACCAGGATGGGAAACACCATATATTTT. Its translation is CSVTRMGNTIYF.

The chain combines TRBV5-1 with TRBJ2-3, with 8 bases fitting TRBD1. The germline CDR1 and CDR2 sequences are SGHRS and YFSETQ. V dropped 4 bases and J dropped 1; count of bases not matched to a gene: 8. CDR3 length: 16 residues. The CDR3 nucleotides read TGCGCCAGCAGCCGTATCTGGGGACAGGGCACAGATACGCAGTATTTT. Its protein is CASSRIWGQGTDTQYF.

This clone was detected only once. The chain employs TRBV2 and TRBJ2-2, with D maybe TRBD1 (7 bases). Germline lookup yields CDR1 SNHLY and CDR2 FYNNEI. V was cut by 6 bases and J by 0 bases, with 23 bases left in between. The CDR3 spans 19 residues. DNA of the CDR3: TGTGCCAGCAGCGTAGCGCTCCCAGGGGGAGGACCGAACACCGGGGAGCTGTTTTTT. It codes for CASSVALPGGGPNTGELFF.

The V gene is TRBV11-2, the J gene TRBJ1-1; D possibly corresponds to TRBD1 (5 bases). With 0 bases removed from V and 4 bases from J, the gap between germline ends came to 12 bases. Germline V gives CDR1 SGHAT, CDR2 FQNNGV. The length of the CDR3 is 15 residues. The CDR3 sequence is CASSLEIGAGTEAFF. DNA of the CDR3: TGTGCCAGCAGCTTAGAAATCGGGGCTGGCACTGAAGCTTTCTTT.

V gene TRBV9 combines with J gene TRBJ1-6; D ambiguous. The germline V gene encodes CDR1 SGDLS and CDR2 YYNGEE. The CDR3 covers 14 residues. V was cut by 3 bases and J by 4 bases, with 8 bases left in between. The CDR3 region is CASSATVYNSPLHF. In DNA, the CDR3 is TGTGCCAGCAGCGCGACGGTGTATAATTCACCCCTCCACTTT.

The chain links TRBV9 to TRBJ1-1; D is unresolved. From germline, CDR1 is SGDLS and CDR2 YYNGEE. CDR3 length: 14 amino acids. V was clipped by 4 bases and J by 0 bases, with 10 bases between them. CDR3 region: CASSRESVNTEAFF. As DNA, the CDR3 is TGTGCCAGCAGCCGCGAATCAGTGAACACTGAAGCTTTCTTT.

The V call is TRBV2, the J call TRBJ2-7, with a tentative D call TRBD1 (6 bases). The germline V gene encodes CDR1 SNHLY and CDR2 FYNNEI. There are 12 residues in the CDR3. V gave up 7 bases and J gave up 9 bases, with 16 bases separating them. The CDR3 bases are TGTGCCAGCAATCGGACTCCACAGGGGCAGTACTTC. Translating gives CASNRTPQGQYF.

V is TRBV30 and J is TRBJ2-6; 8 bases fit TRBD2. The CDR3 consists of 17 residues. The V gene end was trimmed by 2 bases and the J gene end by 2 bases; junction bases not matched to a gene: 8. Per the germline V gene, CDR1 is GTSNPN and CDR2 is SVGIG (reference sequence). The CDR3 region has the DNA TGTGCCTGGAGTCTCGGGGGACTAGTAGCTGGGGCCAACGTCCTGACTTTC. It specifies CAWSLGGLVAGANVLTF.

Details on this clone: The sample holds other DNA sequences that translate to the same CDR3. The J gene is TRBJ2-6, the V gene TRBV7-2, with unresolved D. CDR1 SGHTA and CDR2 FQGNSA come from the germline V gene. CDR3 length equals 15 residues. V was cut by 1 base and J by 1 base, with 5 bases left in between. CDR3 sequence: CASSLVGSGANVLTF. The CDR3 nucleotides are TGTGCCAGCAGCTTAGTGGGATCTGGGGCCAACGTCCTGACTTTC. The full variable domain, completed using reference TRBV7-2 and TRBJ2-6, is GAGVSQSPSNKVTEKGKDVELRCDPISGHTALYWYRQSLGQGLEFLIYFQGNSAPDKSGLPSDRFSAERTGGSVSTLTIQRTQQEDSAVYLCASSLVGSGANVLTFGAGSRLTVL.

This clone is a singleton in its sample. The chain has TRBV29-1 and TRBJ2-3, with 10 positions matching TRBD2. The CDR3 sequence is 14 residues long. Germline V lookup: CDR1 SQVTM, CDR2 ANQGSEA. V dropped 2 bases and J dropped 5; count of bases not matched to a gene: 4. As DNA, the CDR3 is TGCAGCGTTGAACGAGCGGGGGGGCTAGATACGCAGTATTTT. Protein product: CSVERAGGLDTQYF.

This chain links TRBV6-5 with TRBJ1-2; D not certain. CDR1 is MNHEY and CDR2 is SVGAGI in the germline V gene. The V end was cut by 5 bases, the J end by 6 bases, with 10 bases between. The CDR3 has 12 amino acids. CDR3 residues: CASSDMTDGYTF. The CDR3 DNA reads as TGTGCCAGCAGTGACATGACCGATGGCTACACCTTC.

This chain joins TRBV4-1 and TRBJ1-6; no clear D gene. The CDR3 is 16 amino acids. The germline V and J ends were trimmed by 0 bases and 9 bases, with 15 bases remaining between them. Germline V gene sequence: CDR1 MGHRA, CDR2 YSYEKL. DNA for the CDR3: TGCGCCAGCAGCCAAGAGGGAGGCAAGGGAGGTTCACCCCTCCACTTT. It codes for CASSQEGGKGGSPLHF.

This clone was observed once. The rearrangement uses TRBV9 and TRBJ2-1; D uncertain. Trimming pared 2 bases from V and 5 bases from J, leaving 2 bases between. This CDR3 spans 11 amino acids. Germline CDR1 SGDLS, CDR2 YYNGEE. The CDR3 sequence is CASSVNNEQFF. CDR3 nucleotide sequence: TGTGCCAGCAGCGTTAACAATGAGCAGTTCTTC.

The rearrangement links TRBV2 to TRBJ1-6, with TRBD1 as a possible D gene (6 bases). Trimming removed 4 bases at V and 2 bases at J, with 6 bases between. Germline V gene sequence: CDR1 SNHLY, CDR2 FYNNEI. The CDR3 contains 14 residues. The CDR3 DNA sequence: TGTGCCAGCAGTGGGACAGCCTATAATTCACCCCTCCACTTT. Its protein is CASSGTAYNSPLHF. Combining the CDR3 with reference TRBV2 and TRBJ1-6 gives the whole variable domain EPEVTQTPSHQVTQMGQEVILRCVPISNHLYFYWYRQILGQKVEFLVSFYNNEISEKSEIFDDQFSVERPDGSNFTLKIRSTKLEDSAMYFCASSGTAYNSPLHFGNGTRLTVT.

This clone was seen a handful of times. The chain employs TRBV6-6 and TRBJ1-6; possibly TRBD1 for D (6 bases). Trimming took 7 bases from V and 7 from J, leaving 14 bases between them. CDR1 MNHNY and CDR2 SVGAGI come from the germline V gene (reference sequence). The CDR3 runs 14 residues. As DNA, the CDR3 is TGTGCCAGCAATCCAGGGGTTGGGAATTCACCCCTCCACTTT. Translated, it gives CASNPGVGNSPLHF.

This chain joins TRBV7-2 and TRBJ1-1; D is unresolved. The V end lost 3 bases, the J end lost 0 bases, and 8 bases lay between the germline ends. Germline values: CDR1 SGHTA, CDR2 FQGNSA. The length of the CDR3 is 14 residues. The CDR3 nucleotides read TGTGCCAGCAGCTTCCCTGGCCTGAACACTGAAGCTTTCTTT. This encodes CASSFPGLNTEAFF.

V is TRBV30 and J is TRBJ1-1; a weak D match, TRBD1 (6 bases). There are 12 residues in the CDR3. Germline V gene data show CDR1 as GTSNPN and CDR2 as SVGIG (reference sequence). V lost 2 bases to trimming and J lost 8 bases, with 12 bases between them. The chain's CDR3 is CAWSPRGGEAFF. The CDR3 DNA reads TGTGCCTGGAGTCCCAGGGGAGGCGAAGCTTTCTTT. The full variable domain, its missing parts supplied by reference TRBV30 and TRBJ1-1, is SQTIHQWPATLVQPVGSPLSLECTVEGTSNPNLYWYRQAAGRGLQLLFYSVGIGQISSEVPQNLSASRPQDRQFILSSKKLLLSDSGFYLCAWSPRGGEAFFGQGTRLTVV.

The DNA of the CDR3 is TGTGCCAGCAGTGATGGAACCCGCTCCTACAATGAGCAGTTCTTC. It encodes CASSDGTRSYNEQFF. The chain couples TRBV25-1 to TRBJ2-1; D is ambiguous. Germline V CDR1 and CDR2: MGHDK, SYGVNS. The CDR3 is 15 residues long. Trimming took off 3 bases at V and 0 bases at J, with 9 bases between the two ends.

The chain combines TRBV29-1 with TRBJ1-4; maybe TRBD1 (6 bases). The CDR3 totals 14 residues. The V and J ends lost 7 bases and 7 bases respectively, with 19 bases between them. Looked up from germline, CDR1 is SQVTM and CDR2 is ANQGSEA. The chain's CDR3 is CSGSTNRGLEKLFF. CDR3 DNA: TGCAGCGGATCCACCAACCGGGGGCTTGAAAAACTGTTTTTT.

The gene calls are TRBV6-6 and TRBJ2-5, with D possibly TRBD1 on 6 matching bases. The germline V and J ends were trimmed by 4 bases and 6 bases, with 12 bases remaining between them. The length of the CDR3 is 13 residues. CDR1 and CDR2 from the germline V gene are MNHNY and SVGAGI (reference sequence). CDR3 sequence: CASSSTGFQTQYF. For the CDR3, the DNA is TGTGCCAGCAGTTCCACAGGGTTTCAGACCCAGTACTTC.

V usage is TRBV30 and J usage is TRBJ1-6; 7 bases agree with TRBD1. The V segment lost 5 bases and the J segment 6 bases; nucleotides outside the gene matches: 4. Germline V gene lookup returns CDR1 GTSNPN and CDR2 SVGIG (reference sequence). This CDR3 spans 13 amino acids. The CDR3: CAWDRESNSPLHF. CDR3 DNA sequence: TGTGCCTGGGACAGGGAAAGTAATTCACCCCTCCACTTT.

This sequence joins TRBV6-5 and TRBJ2-4, with D tentatively TRBD1 or TRBD2 (6 bases each). This CDR3 comprises 13 residues. Germline CDR1 and CDR2: MNHEY and SVGAGI. V gave up 5 bases and J gave up 7 bases, with 12 bases separating them. The DNA for the CDR3 is TGTGCCAGCAGTCCACCGGGGGCGAACATTCAGTACTTC. This translates into CASSPPGANIQYF.

V and J are TRBV6-1 and TRBJ1-1; D remains ambiguous. Germline values: CDR1 MNHNS, CDR2 SASEGT. V was trimmed by 2 bases and J by 0 bases, leaving 10 bases between them. CDR3 length: 15 amino acids. The CDR3 sequence: CASSERRTVNTEAFF. The DNA for the CDR3 is TGTGCCAGCAGTGAAAGGCGTACGGTGAACACTGAAGCTTTCTTT.

This clone was found a few times. The CDR3 reads CASSQDQLVPDTQYF. The CDR3 nucleotides are TGCGCCAGCAGCCAAGACCAGCTAGTCCCAGATACGCAGTATTTT. The V gene is TRBV4-1, the J gene TRBJ2-3; unclear D gene. From germline, CDR1 is MGHRA and CDR2 YSYEKL. V dropped 0 bases and J dropped 4 bases, with 11 bases sitting between them. The CDR3 spans 15 residues.

The gene calls are TRBV25-1 and TRBJ1-2, with 7 bases identical to TRBD1. V was pared by 6 bases and J by 4 bases, with 8 bases of the junction left unmatched. Germline CDR1 reads MGHDK; CDR2 reads SYGVNS. This CDR3 spans 14 amino acids. CDR3 nucleotides: TGTGCCAGCAGCGGACAGGCGTCTAGCTATGGCTACACCTTC. It is translated as CASSGQASSYGYTF.